The rows below give T cell receptor beta chains drawn from one sample of a study of blood T cell repertoires in COVID-19. Sequencing was performed with immunoSEQ multiplex PCR; in TCRdb, only in-frame clones are kept and a portion is missing. Of around 260,000 clones listed, 83% are singletons. Sequencing input: peripheral blood. All receptors come from a woman in her forties or fifties who had recovered from COVID-19. CDR3s include the opening cysteine and the closing phenylalanine or tryptophan. The order of the fields is V gene, clone size, J gene, D gene, CDR3 DNA, CDR3 protein. The D gene is left open where the match is weak. A row's size may be missing; if present it is once, few, many or a size class.

TRBV2	.	TRBJ2-6	.	TGTGCCAGCAGTGAGGGGGGCTCTGGGGCCAACGTCCTGACTTTC	CASSEGGSGANVLTF
TRBV19	once	TRBJ2-7	.	TGTGCCAGTACGCAGACAGGCCCCTCAGGGGAGCAGTACTTC	CASTQTGPSGEQYF
TRBV7-8	.	TRBJ2-2	TRBD2	TGTGCCAGCAGGGGACTAGCGGTCCCCGCGGCCGGGGAGCTGTTTTTT	CASRGLAVPAAGELFF
TRBV4-2	.	TRBJ2-7	TRBD1	TGTGCCAGCAGCCAAGGGGACAGGGGTGTGCAATACGAGCAGTACTTC	CASSQGDRGVQYEQYF
TRBV27	.	TRBJ1-1	.	TGTGCCAGCAGAAAATCGACAGGAGTGAACACTGAAGCTTTCTTT	CASRKSTGVNTEAFF
TRBV28	.	TRBJ2-5	TRBD2	TGTGCCAGCAGTTTTCCGGGGGGGATACAAGAGACCCAGTACTTC	CASSFPGGIQETQYF
TRBV25-1	.	TRBJ2-7	TRBD2	TGTGCCAGCAAGGCGCGGGAGGGCCATGGCGAGCAGTACTTC	CASKAREGHGEQYF
TRBV28	.	TRBJ2-3	.	TGTGCCAGCAGCCGCAGCGAAGGCCGGGCAGATACGCAGTATTTT	CASSRSEGRADTQYF
TRBV28	.	TRBJ1-4	TRBD1	TGTGCCAGCACGGCGGGACAGCCTAATGAAAAACTGTTTTTT	CASTAGQPNEKLFF
TRBV28	once	TRBJ2-7	TRBD1	TGTGCCAGTCGTGTGGGACAGCTCTACGAGCAGTACTTC	CASRVGQLYEQYF
TRBV7-2	few	TRBJ1-1	.	TGTGCCAGCAGCTTAGAGTTGGCACGGAACACTGAAGCTTTCTTT	CASSLELARNTEAFF
TRBV11-2	.	TRBJ2-7	.	TGTGCCAGCAGCCTCGACAGGACCTACGAGCAGTACTTC	CASSLDRTYEQYF
TRBV7-2	.	TRBJ2-1	.	TGTGCCAGCAGCTCAGGTGCGTATGAGCAGTTCTTC	CASSSGAYEQFF
TRBV2	once	TRBJ2-3	.	TGTGCCAGCAAAAAGTTCCAGGGTAAAGATACGCAGTATTTT	CASKKFQGKDTQYF